The next 14 T cell receptor beta chains were all read from a single sample in a study of blood T cell repertoires in COVID-19 (TCRdb year 2020). Libraries were built with the immunoSEQ multiplex PCR assay. The table was pulled from immuneACCESS by TCRdb, which kept in-frame rearrangements only. Such tables lose some clones; where checked, under half of the loss comes from unresolved V genes, and the rest has no known cause. The sample table holds 440,000 or so clones, of which approximately 91% were seen once. Approximately 1.5% of the sample is in the top ten clones. The sequenced sample was peripheral blood. These receptors all come from a woman in her thirties or forties with COVID-19, enrolled during active disease.

V gene TRBV19 combines with J gene TRBJ1-1; D may be TRBD1 (5 bases). The germline CDR1 and CDR2 sequences are LNHDA and SQIVND (reference sequence). V gave up 3 bases and J gave up 1 base, with 12 bases separating them. This CDR3 is 15 amino acids long. The chain's CDR3 is CASSIKGAGNTEAFF. The CDR3 nucleotides are TGTGCCAGTAGTATTAAAGGGGCCGGGAACACTGAAGCTTTCTTT.

V and J are TRBV6-2 or TRBV6-3 and TRBJ1-2, with unresolved D. Trimming removed 0 bases from V and 8 bases from J, with 16 bases in between. This CDR3 is built from 15 residues. The germline gives CDR1 MNHEY, CDR2 SVGEGT. CDR3: CASSYSIGQERGYTF. CDR3 DNA: TGTGCCAGCAGTTACTCTATTGGGCAGGAACGGGGCTACACCTTC.

This clone appeared once. The V and J genes are TRBV5-1 and TRBJ1-5; TRBD1 matches 8 bases. V shed 4 bases, J shed 4 bases, and the junction held 4 bases outside the gene matches. Germline lookup yields CDR1 SGHRS and CDR2 YFSETQ. The CDR3 contains 14 residues. CDR3 loop: CASSAGGGNQPQHF. CDR3 in DNA: TGCGCCAGCAGCGCAGGGGGCGGAAATCAGCCCCAGCATTTT.

This clone was counted once. V is TRBV6-5 and J is TRBJ1-2; tentative D call: TRBD1 (5 bases). The V gene's germline CDR1 is MNHEY and CDR2 SVGAGI. The CDR3 runs to 14 residues. V was shortened by 6 bases and J by 1 base, with 12 bases between the two germline ends. The CDR3 spells CASRAGGFNYGYTF. In DNA, the CDR3 is TGTGCCAGCAGGGCGGGGGGTTTTAACTATGGCTACACCTTC.

This chain joins TRBV3-1 (or the pseudogene TRBV3-2) and TRBJ1-6; D remains unclear. The V end was cut by 1 base, the J end by 14 bases, with 9 bases between. This CDR3 is 12 amino acids long. Germline CDR1 is LGHDT and CDR2 is YNNKEL (reference sequence). The CDR3 spells CASSQATRTLHF. CDR3 bases: TGTGCCAGCAGCCAAGCTACTAGGACCCTCCACTTT.

The V and J genes are TRBV20-1 and TRBJ1-5; 7 bases agree with TRBD1. Unmatched junction bases numbered 7, after V lost 5 bases and J lost 6 bases. CDR1 is DFQATT and CDR2 is SNEGSKA in the germline V gene (reference sequence). The CDR3 contains 13 residues. The CDR3 here is CSAGDRVGQPQHF. The CDR3 DNA is TGCAGTGCTGGTGACAGGGTCGGTCAGCCCCAGCATTTT.

The chain employs TRBV28 and TRBJ1-1; no clear D gene. The CDR3 sequence is 12 residues long. V was trimmed by 7 bases and J by 4 bases, leaving 10 bases between them. Germline lookup yields CDR1 MDHEN and CDR2 SYDVKM. The CDR3 sequence is CASTRVPTEAFF. The CDR3, as DNA: TGTGCCAGCACGAGGGTACCCACTGAAGCTTTCTTT. The entire variable domain, with the rest obtained from reference TRBV28 and TRBJ1-1, is as follows: DVKVTQSSRYLVKRTGEKVFLECVQDMDHENMFWYRQDPGLGLRLIYFSYDVKMKEKGDIPEGYSVSREKKERFSLILESASTNQTSMYLCASTRVPTEAFFGQGTRLTVV.

The rearrangement uses TRBV6-2 or TRBV6-3 and TRBJ2-2; a weak D match, TRBD2 (6 bases). The CDR3 covers 16 residues. V shed 4 bases and J shed 1 base, with 13 bases lying between them. Germline V gene data show CDR1 as MNHEY and CDR2 as SVGEGT. CDR3 in amino acids: CASSSHGGRNTGELFF. The CDR3 nucleotides read TGTGCCAGCAGTTCTCACGGGGGAAGGAACACCGGGGAGCTGTTTTTT.

The chain recombines TRBV7-2 with TRBJ1-1, with TRBD1 matching over 10 bases. CDR3 length equals 18 residues. In germline, CDR1 is SGHTA, CDR2 FQGNSA. The trim removed 2 bases at V and 1 base at J, leaving 10 bases unmatched. This CDR3 reads CASSLRGQGFSGNTEAFF. CDR3 sequence (DNA): TGTGCCAGCAGCTTAAGGGGACAGGGGTTTAGTGGGAACACTGAAGCTTTCTTT. Variable domain in full (rest from reference TRBV7-2 and TRBJ1-1): GAGVSQSPSNKVTEKGKDVELRCDPISGHTALYWYRQSLGQGLEFLIYFQGNSAPDKSGLPSDRFSAERTGGSVSTLTIQRTQQEDSAVYLCASSLRGQGFSGNTEAFFGQGTRLTVV.

This CDR3 is CASSQLAGGPTDTQYF. The CDR3 coding sequence is TGTGCCAGCTCACAACTAGCGGGGGGACCCACAGATACGCAGTATTTT. The chain couples TRBV18 to TRBJ2-3; 12 bases map to TRBD2. J was trimmed by 2 bases and V by 4 bases; bases with no gene match: 4. The CDR3 runs to 16 residues. Germline lookup yields CDR1 KGHSH and CDR2 LQKENI.

The rearrangement uses TRBV12-3 or TRBV12-4 and TRBJ1-5; D gene uncertain. The CDR3 is 12 amino acids. The V end lost 5 bases, the J end lost 4 bases, and 6 bases lay between the germline ends. This CDR3 reads CASSLPNQPQHF. DNA of the CDR3: TGTGCCAGCAGTCTACCTAATCAGCCCCAGCATTTT.

The chain carries TRBV27 and TRBJ1-1; 9 bases fit TRBD1. The CDR3 sequence is 14 residues long. The J segment lost 5 bases and the V segment lost 4 bases, leaving 5 bases of the junction unmatched. The germline V gene has CDR1 MNHEY and CDR2 SMNVEV (reference sequence). The CDR3 reads CASSSTGGGTEAFF. The DNA of the CDR3 is TGTGCCAGCAGTTCGACAGGGGGAGGTACTGAAGCTTTCTTT.

The rearrangement joins TRBV19 to TRBJ2-2; 7 bases are a match to TRBD2. Germline loops: CDR1 LNHDA, CDR2 SQIVND (reference sequence). J was trimmed by 7 bases and V by 7 bases; bases with no gene match: 6. CDR3 length equals 13 residues. The chain's CDR3 is CASIGTTNGELFF. The CDR3 DNA follows: TGTGCCAGTATCGGGACTACAAACGGGGAGCTGTTTTTT.

The chain has TRBV19 and TRBJ1-2; D is possibly TRBD1 (5 bases). The germline V gene has CDR1 LNHDA and CDR2 SQIVND (reference sequence). The CDR3 runs to 15 residues. V was shortened by 1 base and J by 6 bases, with 15 bases between the two germline ends. Here the CDR3 DNA reads TGTGCCAGTAGTATAGCGGGGGGGATCTTGAATGGCTACACCTTC. Translated, it gives CASSIAGGILNGYTF.